The clone carrying this T cell receptor beta chain was seen a handful of times. Its antigen is as yet unknown. The entry originates in a study of response to subunit inactivated influenza vaccine. Each CDR3 protein is one row after TCRdb ran MiXCR on the RT-PCR reads. The table lists 530,000 or so distinct CDR3 sequences, about 14% of them singletons. Notes on the study in general: Authors suggested each seasonal flu vaccination may recruit only limited numbers of new T cells.

V was pared by 0 bases and J by 2 bases, with 7 bases between. This CDR3 has 15 residues. CDR1 is LGHNA and CDR2 is YSLEER in the germline V gene. The source material was PBMCs from blood, sampled 11 to 12 days after vaccination. The clonotype originates from a man aged 50-60 years who received an inactivated influenza vaccine. V and J are TRBV4-3 and TRBJ1-4, with D tentatively TRBD1 (5 bases). The CDR3 DNA is TGCGCCAGCAGCCAAGATCCAGGGACTAATGAAAAACTGTTTTTT. This sequence encodes CASSQDPGTNEKLFF.